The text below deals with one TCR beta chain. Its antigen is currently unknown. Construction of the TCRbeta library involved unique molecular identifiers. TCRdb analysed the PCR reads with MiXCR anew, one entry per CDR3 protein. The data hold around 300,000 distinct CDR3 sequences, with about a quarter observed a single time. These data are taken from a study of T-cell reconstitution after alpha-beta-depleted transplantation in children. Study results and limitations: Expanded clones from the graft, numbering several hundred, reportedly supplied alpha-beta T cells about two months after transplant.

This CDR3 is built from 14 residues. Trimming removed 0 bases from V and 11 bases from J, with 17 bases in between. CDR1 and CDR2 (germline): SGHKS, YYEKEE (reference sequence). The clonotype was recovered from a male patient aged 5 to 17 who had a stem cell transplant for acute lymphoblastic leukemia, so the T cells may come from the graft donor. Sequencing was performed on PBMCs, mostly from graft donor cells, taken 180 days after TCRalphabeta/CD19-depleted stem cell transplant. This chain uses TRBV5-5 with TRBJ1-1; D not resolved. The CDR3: CASSLEAARSKAFF. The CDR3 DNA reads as TGTGCCAGCAGCTTGGAAGCCGCTCGGTCGAAGGCTTTCTTT.